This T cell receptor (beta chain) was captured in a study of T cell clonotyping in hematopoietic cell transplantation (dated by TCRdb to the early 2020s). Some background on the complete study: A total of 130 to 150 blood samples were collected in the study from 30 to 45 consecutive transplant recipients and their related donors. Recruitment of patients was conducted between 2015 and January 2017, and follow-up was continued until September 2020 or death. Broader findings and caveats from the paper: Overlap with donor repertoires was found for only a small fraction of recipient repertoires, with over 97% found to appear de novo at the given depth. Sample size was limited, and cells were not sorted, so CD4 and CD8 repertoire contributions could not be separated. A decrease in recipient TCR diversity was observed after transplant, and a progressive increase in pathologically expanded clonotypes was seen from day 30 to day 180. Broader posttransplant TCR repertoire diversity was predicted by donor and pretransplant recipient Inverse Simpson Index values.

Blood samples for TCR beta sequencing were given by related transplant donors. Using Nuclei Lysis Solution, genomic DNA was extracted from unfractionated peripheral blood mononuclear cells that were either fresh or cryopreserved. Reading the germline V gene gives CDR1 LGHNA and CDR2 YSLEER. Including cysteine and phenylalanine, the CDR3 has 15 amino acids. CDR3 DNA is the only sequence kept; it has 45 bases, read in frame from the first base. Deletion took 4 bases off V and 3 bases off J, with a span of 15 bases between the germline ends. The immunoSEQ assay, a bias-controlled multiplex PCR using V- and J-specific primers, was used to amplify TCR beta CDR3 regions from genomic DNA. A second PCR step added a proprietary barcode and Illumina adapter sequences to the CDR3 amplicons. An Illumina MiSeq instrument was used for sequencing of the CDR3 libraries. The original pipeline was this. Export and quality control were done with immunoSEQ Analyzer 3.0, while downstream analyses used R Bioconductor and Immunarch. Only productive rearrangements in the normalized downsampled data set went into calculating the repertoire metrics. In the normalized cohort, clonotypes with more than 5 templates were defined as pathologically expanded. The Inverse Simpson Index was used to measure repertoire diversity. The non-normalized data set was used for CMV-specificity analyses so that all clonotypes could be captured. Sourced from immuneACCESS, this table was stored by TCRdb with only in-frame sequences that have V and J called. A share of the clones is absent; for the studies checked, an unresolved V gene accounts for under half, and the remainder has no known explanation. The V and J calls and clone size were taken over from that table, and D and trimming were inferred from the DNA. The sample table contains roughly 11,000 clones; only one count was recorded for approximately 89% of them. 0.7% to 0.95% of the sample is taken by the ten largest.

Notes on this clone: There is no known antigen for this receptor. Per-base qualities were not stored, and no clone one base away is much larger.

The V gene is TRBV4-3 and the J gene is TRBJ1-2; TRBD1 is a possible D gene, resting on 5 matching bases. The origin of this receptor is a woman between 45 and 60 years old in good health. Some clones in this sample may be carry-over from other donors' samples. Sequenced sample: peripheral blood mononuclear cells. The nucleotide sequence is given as TGCGCCAGCAGCCGGGAGGGCACAGGATACTATGGCTACACCTTC. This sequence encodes CASSREGTGYYGYTF.